The rows below give T cell receptor beta chains drawn from one sample of a study of cytomegalovirus exposure and HLA in healthy donors. The repertoire was sequenced with immunoSEQ multiplex PCR; TCRdb's copy has only in-frame clones and lacks some. The sample carries roughly 120,000 clones, roughly 14% recorded once. Sequencing input: PBMCs. These receptors came from a woman in her late teens or twenties in good health and CMV-seronegative. Both conserved end residues are part of each CDR3. D genes are given only for firm matches. The size field is filled for only some rows; it gives once, few, many or a size class.

clone_size,d_call,v_call,j_call,cdr3_nt,cdr3_aa
few,NA,TRBV9,TRBJ2-7,TGTGCCAGCAGCTCGAAGGACAGCCCCTACGAGCAGTACTTC,CASSSKDSPYEQYF
NA,TRBD1,TRBV6-6,TRBJ2-2,TGTGCCAGCAGCTGGGGGACAGAACGTACCGGGGAGCTGTTTTTT,CASSWGTERTGELFF
few,NA,TRBV5-6,TRBJ1-5,TGTGCCAGCAGCTTTCGAGGGTTTAGCAATCAGCCCCAGCATTTT,CASSFRGFSNQPQHF
NA,NA,TRBV30,TRBJ2-1,TGTGCCTGGAAGGACAGTCCGGGGAATGAGCAGTTCTTC,CAWKDSPGNEQFF
few,TRBD2,TRBV2,TRBJ2-3,TGTGCCAGCATTTTTTTAGCGGGAATAGCAGATACGCAGTATTTT,CASIFLAGIADTQYF
NA,TRBD2,TRBV4-1,TRBJ2-7,TGCGCCAGCAGCCGACTAGCGGGGCTCGAGCAGTACTTC,CASSRLAGLEQYF
few,NA,TRBV7-9,TRBJ1-1,TGTGCCAGCAGCTTAGGGGGGGTCCGCACTGAAGCTTTCTTT,CASSLGGVRTEAFF
NA,TRBD2,TRBV9,TRBJ2-3,TGTGCCAGCAGCGTAGCGGGAGGGCGCACAGATACGCAGTATTTT,CASSVAGGRTDTQYF
NA,NA,TRBV19,TRBJ1-2,TGTGCCAGTAGTCCCAGACAGGACGCCTATGGCTACACCTTC,CASSPRQDAYGYTF
NA,TRBD2,TRBV27,TRBJ2-1,TGTGCCAGCAGTCGACCGGGACTAGCCTACAATGAGCAGTTCTTC,CASSRPGLAYNEQFF
NA,TRBD1,TRBV27,TRBJ2-2,TGTGCCAGCAGTTTCAAACAGGGGATAACCGGGGAGCTGTTTTTT,CASSFKQGITGELFF
few,NA,TRBV5-6,TRBJ1-6,TGTGCCAGCAGCTGGGGCCCAGGGTCGGCCGATAATTCACCCCTCCACTTT,CASSWGPGSADNSPLHF
NA,NA,TRBV19,TRBJ2-7,TGTGCCAGTAGCCGCGGTACCGGCCAGACCGAGCAGTACTTC,CASSRGTGQTEQYF
few,TRBD1,TRBV6-1,TRBJ1-6,TGTGCCACCGGGGGACAGGGCAATTCACCCCTCCACTTT,CATGGQGNSPLHF
many,TRBD1,TRBV4-1,TRBJ2-2,TGCGCCAGCAGCTTTCAAGGGGACAGGGGTACCGGGGAGCTGTTTTTT,CASSFQGDRGTGELFF
few,NA,TRBV7-9,TRBJ1-1,TGTGCCAGCAGCTTATCCACAGGAGATACTGAAGCTTTCTTT,CASSLSTGDTEAFF
few,TRBD1,TRBV5-4,TRBJ1-2,TGTGCCAGCAGCCTGGACAGGGAGAGCTATGGCTACACCTTC,CASSLDRESYGYTF
once,NA,TRBV5-1,TRBJ2-2,TGCGCCAGCAGCTTGGCCGGCGGGGAGCTGTTTTTT,CASSLAGGELFF
NA,TRBD2,TRBV7-3,TRBJ2-1,TGTGCCAGCAGCCGTGGATGGCTAGCGGGTTACAATGAGCAGTTCTTC,CASSRGWLAGYNEQFF
few,TRBD1,TRBV6-6,TRBJ1-1,TGTGCCAGCAGTGGCCGACAGGGTACTGAAGCTTTCTTT,CASSGRQGTEAFF
NA,TRBD1,TRBV10-1,TRBJ2-2,TGCGCCAGCAGTGAGTCCGGGACAGATAACACCGGGGAGCTGTTTTTT,CASSESGTDNTGELFF
NA,NA,TRBV25-1,TRBJ1-1,TGTGCCAGCAGTGCAGTGGGAAACAGGGTTGAAGCTTCCTTT,CASSAVGNRVEASF
NA,NA,TRBV5-1,TRBJ2-5,TGCGCCAGCAGCTTGCCGCTAGACCAAGAGACCCAGTACTTC,CASSLPLDQETQYF
few,TRBD1,TRBV6-1,TRBJ1-4,TGTGCCAGCCAAAATGACAGGGGTGGGGAAAAACTGTTTTTT,CASQNDRGGEKLFF
NA,NA,TRBV9,TRBJ1-3,TGTGCCAGCTCTCAGGATTTATCTGGAAACACCATATATTTT,CASSQDLSGNTIYF
few,TRBD1,TRBV29-1,TRBJ2-2,TGCAGCGTTGGACGGGACAGACACACCGGGGAGCTGTTTTTT,CSVGRDRHTGELFF
NA,TRBD1,TRBV19,TRBJ2-4,TGTGCCAGTAAGGGTTCGGGACAGGGTCCTCAGTACTTC,CASKGSGQGPQYF
NA,NA,TRBV7-7,TRBJ2-3,TGTGCTAGCAGCTTACTCCGCGGAGCTAGCACAGATACGCAGTATTTT,CASSLLRGASTDTQYF
few,TRBD1,TRBV30,TRBJ1-1,TGTGCCTGGGGAAGGAGACAGGGGAAAGGAGCTTTCTTT,CAWGRRQGKGAFF
few,TRBD2,TRBV19,TRBJ2-7,TGTGCCAGTAGTTCCGGGACTAGCGTACGATACGAGCAGTACTTC,CASSSGTSVRYEQYF
few,TRBD2,TRBV5-1,TRBJ2-3,TGCGCCAGCAGCATCGGGACTAGCGGGGGGGCAGATACGCAGTATTTT,CASSIGTSGGADTQYF
NA,NA,TRBV5-4,TRBJ1-2,TGTGCCAGCAGCGGGTGGGCGAGAGACTATGGCTACACCTTC,CASSGWARDYGYTF
NA,TRBD1,TRBV11-3,TRBJ2-5,TGTGCCAGCAGCCAAACCCGGGACAGAAAAGAGACCCAGTACTTC,CASSQTRDRKETQYF
NA,TRBD2,TRBV11-3,TRBJ2-1,TGTGCCAGCAGTGGGACTAGCGGTTTTTACAATGAGCAGTTCTTC,CASSGTSGFYNEQFF
few,TRBD1,TRBV5-4,TRBJ2-7,TGTGCCAGCAGCTCCGGGACAGGGTTTTACGAGCAGTACTTC,CASSSGTGFYEQYF
NA,NA,TRBV18,TRBJ1-5,TGTGCCAGCTCACCAACACCGATTAGCAATCAGCCCCAGCATTTT,CASSPTPISNQPQHF
NA,NA,TRBV6-5,TRBJ2-5,TGTGCCAGCAGTTCCACAGGGTTCGAGACCCAGTACTTC,CASSSTGFETQYF
NA,TRBD2,TRBV25-1,TRBJ2-6,TGTGCCTTTGCGGGAGGGCCAGGGGCCAACGTCCTGACTTTC,CAFAGGPGANVLTF
few,TRBD2,TRBV7-2,TRBJ2-1,TGTGCCAGCAGCCCCGGACTAGCGAGGCCTAAAGAGCAGTTCTTC,CASSPGLARPKEQFF
NA,TRBD1,TRBV4-2,TRBJ1-5,TGTGCCAGCAGCCAAGATCGGACAGGGAACCAGCCCCAGCATTTT,CASSQDRTGNQPQHF
NA,TRBD2,TRBV4-3,TRBJ2-1,TGCGCCAGCAGCTTGGGACTAGCGGGGCAAATCTCCTACAATGAGCAGTTCTTC,CASSLGLAGQISYNEQFF
NA,NA,TRBV7-2,TRBJ1-5,TGTGCCAGCAGCTCGGACAGAGGCAATCAGCCCCAGCATTTT,CASSSDRGNQPQHF
NA,TRBD2,TRBV4-2,TRBJ2-7,TGTGCCAGCAGCCAAGATCAGGAAGCGGGAGGTACCTACGAGCAGTACTTC,CASSQDQEAGGTYEQYF
NA,TRBD1,TRBV5-6,TRBJ2-7,TGTGCCAGCAGCTCGCTGGACAGGGCCTACGAGCAGTACTTC,CASSSLDRAYEQYF
NA,NA,TRBV5-6,TRBJ2-5,TGTGCCAGCAGCTTGAGCCAGGGGGGAGAGACCCAGTACTTC,CASSLSQGGETQYF
NA,TRBD1,TRBV6-4,TRBJ1-4,TGTGCCAGCAGTCGGGACAGGCGTAATGAAAAACTGTTTTTT,CASSRDRRNEKLFF
NA,NA,TRBV5-8,TRBJ2-5,TGTGCCAGCAGCCTAGGACAGTACTCAGAGACCCAGTACTTC,CASSLGQYSETQYF
NA,TRBD2,TRBV9,TRBJ2-1,TGTGCCAGCAGCGCCGGGACTAGCGGGTGGAATGAGCAGTTCTTC,CASSAGTSGWNEQFF
few,NA,TRBV27,TRBJ1-5,TGTGCCAGCAGTCCCTGGACAGACAATCAGCCCCAGCATTTT,CASSPWTDNQPQHF